This entry lists 7 T cell receptor beta chains sequenced from one sample in a study of CXCR3-negative and CXCR3-positive naive CD8 T cells. Whole-study findings and limits: The TRB CDR3s that CXCR3-positive naive cells carried were more hydrophobic than those of CXCR3-negative naive cells.

The libraries of TRB cDNA were prepared using 5' RACE with UMI labels. One entry per CDR3 protein, without DNA, is what TCRdb gives after re-calling the 5' RACE reads. Seen in this sample are 150,000 or so distinct CDR3 sequences; the ten most common clones hold about 0.28%. The antigens these receptors bind are not known. The sample consisted of naive CXCR3+ CD8+ T cells from blood. Subset indicated: CD45RO-CCR7+CD27+CD95- naive CD8+ T cells expressing CXCR3 (TNR3+). These receptor sequences come from a human donor in good health. Some clones in this sample may be carry-over from other donors' samples.

The rearrangement uses TRBV10-3 and TRBJ2-1; TCRdb picks TRBD1, but there is no DNA to check that call. CDR1 is ENHRY and CDR2 is SYGVKD in the germline V gene. This CDR3 has 15 residues. CDR3 sequence: CAISEFVGANNEQFF.

The rearrangement joins TRBV7-9 to TRBJ1-2; TCRdb proposes TRBD1, but this gene call is untestable without DNA. CDR3 length equals 16 residues. Germline V CDR1 and CDR2: SEHNR, FQNEAQ (reference sequence). CDR3 amino acids: CASSLVGQGPNYGYTF. Using reference TRBV7-9 and TRBJ1-2 for the parts outside the CDR3, the full variable domain is DTGVSQNPRHKITKRGQNVTFRCDPISEHNRLYWYRQTLGQGPEFLTYFQNEAQLEKSRLLSDRFSAERPKGSFSTLEIQRTEQGDSAMYLCASSLVGQGPNYGYTFGSGTRLTVV.

This rearrangement joins TRBV23-1 to TRBJ1-5; the D call from TCRdb, TRBD1, cannot be confirmed without DNA. TRBV23-1 is flagged as an ORF with uncertain function. The CDR3 runs to 20 residues. The CDR3 here is CASSQSGYREVPYSNQPQHF.

The chain is built from TRBV6-2 or TRBV6-3 and TRBJ2-1; TCRdb calls TRBD1, which cannot be checked without DNA. Germline loops: CDR1 MNHEY, CDR2 SVGEGT. The CDR3 length is 12 residues. The CDR3 region is CASSYEGLEQFF.

The rearrangement uses TRBV29-1 and TRBJ2-3; TCRdb selects TRBD2, and the lack of DNA leaves this call unchecked. Germline CDR1 reads SQVTM; CDR2 reads ANQGSEA. This CDR3 contains 13 residues. CDR3 in amino acids: CSVEGGGMDTQYF.

The gene calls are TRBV7-9 and TRBJ2-5. This CDR3 region has 14 residues. Germline lookup yields CDR1 SEHNR and CDR2 FQNEAQ (reference sequence). CDR3 region: CASSFLEYQETQYF.

This rearrangement joins TRBV6-5 to TRBJ1-5; TCRdb designates TRBD1, a call that cannot be tested without DNA. This CDR3 contains 13 residues. Germline V gene data show CDR1 as MNHEY and CDR2 as SVGAGI. The CDR3 reads CASSNLRDQPQHF.